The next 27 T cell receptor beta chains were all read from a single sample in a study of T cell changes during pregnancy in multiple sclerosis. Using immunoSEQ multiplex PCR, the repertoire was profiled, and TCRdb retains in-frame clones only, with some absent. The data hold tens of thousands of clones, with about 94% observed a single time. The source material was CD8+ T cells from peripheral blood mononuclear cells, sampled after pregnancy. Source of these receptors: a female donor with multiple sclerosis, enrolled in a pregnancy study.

CDR3 sequence: CASSFSGANVLTF. The CDR3, as DNA: TGTGCCAGCAGTTTTAGTGGGGCCAACGTCCTGACTTTC. This sequence joins TRBV27 and TRBJ2-6; D is unresolved. The length of the CDR3 is 13 residues. V was clipped by 3 bases and J by 3 bases, with 3 bases between them. Germline loops: CDR1 MNHEY, CDR2 SMNVEV (reference sequence).

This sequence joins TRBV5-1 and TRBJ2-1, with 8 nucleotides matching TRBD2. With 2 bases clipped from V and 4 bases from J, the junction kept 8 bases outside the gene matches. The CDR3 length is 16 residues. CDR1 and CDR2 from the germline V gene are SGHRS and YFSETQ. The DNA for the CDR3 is TGCGCCAGCAGCTTTAACGAGGCTAGCGGGTACAATGAGCAGTTCTTC. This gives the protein CASSFNEASGYNEQFF. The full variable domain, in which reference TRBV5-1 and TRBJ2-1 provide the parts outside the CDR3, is KAGVTQTPRYLIKTRGQQVTLSCSPISGHRSVSWYQQTPGQGLQFLFEYFSETQRNKGNFPGRFSGRQFSNSRSEMNVSTLELGDSALYLCASSFNEASGYNEQFFGPGTRLTVL.

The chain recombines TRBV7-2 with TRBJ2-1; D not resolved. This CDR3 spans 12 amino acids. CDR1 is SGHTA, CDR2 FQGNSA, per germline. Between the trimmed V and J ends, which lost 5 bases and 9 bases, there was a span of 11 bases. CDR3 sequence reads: CASSPLRFEQFF. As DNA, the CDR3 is TGTGCCAGCAGCCCGCTTAGATTTGAGCAGTTCTTC.

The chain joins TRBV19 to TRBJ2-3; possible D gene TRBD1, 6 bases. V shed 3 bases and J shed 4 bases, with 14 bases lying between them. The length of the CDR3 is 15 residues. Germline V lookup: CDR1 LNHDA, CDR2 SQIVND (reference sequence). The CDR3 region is CASSMRRQVPDTQYF. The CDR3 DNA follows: TGTGCCAGTAGTATGAGAAGACAGGTCCCAGATACGCAGTATTTT.

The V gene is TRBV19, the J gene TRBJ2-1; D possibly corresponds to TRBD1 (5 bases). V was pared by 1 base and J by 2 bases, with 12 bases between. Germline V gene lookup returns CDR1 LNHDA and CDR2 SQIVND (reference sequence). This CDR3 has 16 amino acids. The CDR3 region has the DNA TGTGCCAGTAGTATAGCCCCGGCAGGGACCTACAATGAGCAGTTCTTC. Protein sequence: CASSIAPAGTYNEQFF. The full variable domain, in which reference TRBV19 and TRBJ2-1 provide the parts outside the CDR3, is DGGITQSPKYLFRKEGQNVTLSCEQNLNHDAMYWYRQDPGQGLRLIYYSQIVNDFQKGDIAEGYSVSREKKESFPLTVTSAQKNPTAFYLCASSIAPAGTYNEQFFGPGTRLTVL.

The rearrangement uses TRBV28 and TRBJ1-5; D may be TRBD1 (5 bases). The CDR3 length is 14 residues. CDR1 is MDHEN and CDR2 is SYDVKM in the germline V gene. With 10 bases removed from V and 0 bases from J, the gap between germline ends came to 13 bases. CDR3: CATSDRNSNQPQHF. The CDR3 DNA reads TGTGCCACCAGCGACAGAAATAGCAATCAGCCCCAGCATTTT.

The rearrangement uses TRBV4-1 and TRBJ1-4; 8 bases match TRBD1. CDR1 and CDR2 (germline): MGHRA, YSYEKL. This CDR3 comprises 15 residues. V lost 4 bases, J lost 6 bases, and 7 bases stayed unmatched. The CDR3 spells CASSRNQGADEKLFF. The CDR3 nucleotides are TGCGCCAGCAGCCGTAATCAGGGGGCGGATGAAAAACTGTTTTTT.

This chain's CDR3 is CASSYSGRAYNEQFF. The CDR3 nucleotides are TGTGCCAGCAGCTATAGCGGGAGGGCCTACAATGAGCAGTTCTTC. The rearrangement uses TRBV7-8 and TRBJ2-1, with 11 bases that match TRBD2. CDR3 length: 15 residues. Germline V gene sequence: CDR1 SGHVS, CDR2 FQNEAQ. With V trimmed by 4 bases and J by 2 bases, 1 base remained unmatched.

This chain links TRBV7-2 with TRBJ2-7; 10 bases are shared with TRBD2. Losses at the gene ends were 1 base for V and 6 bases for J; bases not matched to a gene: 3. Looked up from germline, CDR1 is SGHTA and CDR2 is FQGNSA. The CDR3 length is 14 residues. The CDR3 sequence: CASSLGLAGVEQYF. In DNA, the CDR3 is TGTGCCAGCAGCTTAGGGCTAGCGGGAGTCGAGCAGTACTTC.

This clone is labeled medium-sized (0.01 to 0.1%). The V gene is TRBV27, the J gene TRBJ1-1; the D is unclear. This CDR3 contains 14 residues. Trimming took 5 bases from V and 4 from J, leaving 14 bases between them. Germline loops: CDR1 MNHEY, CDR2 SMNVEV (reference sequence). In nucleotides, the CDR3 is TGTGCCAGCAGTATGACTCCGCGTCGCACTGAAGCTTTCTTT. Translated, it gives CASSMTPRRTEAFF.

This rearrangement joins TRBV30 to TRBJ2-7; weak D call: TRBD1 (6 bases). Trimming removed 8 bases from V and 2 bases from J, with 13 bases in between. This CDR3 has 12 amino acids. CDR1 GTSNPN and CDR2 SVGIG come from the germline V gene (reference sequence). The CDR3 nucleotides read TGTGCCCCGCAGGGGATTACCTACGAGCAGTACTTC. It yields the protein CAPQGITYEQYF.

CDR3 amino acids: CASSIRQGDGGYTF. The CDR3 DNA follows: TGTGCCAGTAGTATACGACAGGGTGACGGTGGCTACACCTTC. The chain employs TRBV19 and TRBJ1-2; 7 bases align to TRBD1. The CDR3 length is 14 residues. Trimming removed 2 bases from V and 7 bases from J; junction bases left unmatched: 7. Looked up from germline, CDR1 is LNHDA and CDR2 is SQIVND (reference sequence).

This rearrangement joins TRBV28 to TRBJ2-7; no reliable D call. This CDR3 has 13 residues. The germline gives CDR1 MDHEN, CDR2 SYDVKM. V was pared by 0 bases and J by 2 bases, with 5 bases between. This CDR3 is CASSLWQAYEQYF. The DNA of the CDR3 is TGTGCCAGCAGTTTATGGCAGGCCTACGAGCAGTACTTC.

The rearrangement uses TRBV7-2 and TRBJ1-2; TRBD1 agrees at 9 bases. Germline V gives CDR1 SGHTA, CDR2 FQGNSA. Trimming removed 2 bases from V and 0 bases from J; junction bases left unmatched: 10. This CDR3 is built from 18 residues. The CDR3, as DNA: TGTGCCAGCAGCTTACCTCCGGGACAGGGTCCCTCTAACTATGGCTACACCTTC. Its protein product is CASSLPPGQGPSNYGYTF.

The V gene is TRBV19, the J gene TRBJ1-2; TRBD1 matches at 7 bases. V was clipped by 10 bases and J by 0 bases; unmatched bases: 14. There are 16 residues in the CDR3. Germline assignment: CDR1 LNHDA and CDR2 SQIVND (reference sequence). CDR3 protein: CATTGDPPLPNYGYTF. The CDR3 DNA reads TGTGCCACTACAGGGGACCCCCCACTTCCTAACTATGGCTACACCTTC.

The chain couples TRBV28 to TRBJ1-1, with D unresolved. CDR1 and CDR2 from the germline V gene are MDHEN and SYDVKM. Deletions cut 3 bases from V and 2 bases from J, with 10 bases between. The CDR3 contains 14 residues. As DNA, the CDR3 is TGTGCCAGCAGTTTCGACGGGGTTAACACTGAAGCTTTCTTT. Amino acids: CASSFDGVNTEAFF. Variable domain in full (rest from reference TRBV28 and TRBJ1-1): DVKVTQSSRYLVKRTGEKVFLECVQDMDHENMFWYRQDPGLGLRLIYFSYDVKMKEKGDIPEGYSVSREKKERFSLILESASTNQTSMYLCASSFDGVNTEAFFGQGTRLTVV.

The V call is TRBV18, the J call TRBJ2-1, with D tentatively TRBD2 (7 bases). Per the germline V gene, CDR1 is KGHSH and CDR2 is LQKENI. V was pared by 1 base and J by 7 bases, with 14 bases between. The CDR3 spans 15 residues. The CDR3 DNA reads TGTGCCAGCTCACCACGGGCGGGGGCTGGGAATGAGCAGTTCTTC. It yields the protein CASSPRAGAGNEQFF.

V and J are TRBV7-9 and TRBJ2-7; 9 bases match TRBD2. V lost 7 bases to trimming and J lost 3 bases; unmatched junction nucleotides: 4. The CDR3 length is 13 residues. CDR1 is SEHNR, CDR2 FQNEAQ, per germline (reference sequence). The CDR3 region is CASKAGGLYEQYF. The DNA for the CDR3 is TGTGCCAGCAAGGCGGGAGGGCTCTACGAGCAGTACTTC.

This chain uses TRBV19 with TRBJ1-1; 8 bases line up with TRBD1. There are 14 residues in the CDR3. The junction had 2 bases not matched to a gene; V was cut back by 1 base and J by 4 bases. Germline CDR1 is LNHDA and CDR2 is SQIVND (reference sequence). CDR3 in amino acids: CASSIGQGTTEAFF. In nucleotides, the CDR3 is TGTGCCAGTAGTATAGGACAGGGGACCACTGAAGCTTTCTTT.

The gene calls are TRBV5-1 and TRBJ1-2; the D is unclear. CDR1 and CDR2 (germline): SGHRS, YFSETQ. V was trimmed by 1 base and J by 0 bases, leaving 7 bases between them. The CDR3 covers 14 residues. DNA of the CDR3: TGCGCCAGCAGCTTGCTAGATTCTAACTATGGCTACACCTTC. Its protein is CASSLLDSNYGYTF.

The CDR3 DNA sequence: TGTGCCAGCAGCCTTCCGGGACAGAGCTACGAGCAGTACTTC. Translation gives CASSLPGQSYEQYF. The rearrangement joins TRBV7-9 to TRBJ2-7, with 7 nucleotides matching TRBD1. V gave up 5 bases and J gave up 3 bases; unmatched junction bases: 7. There are 14 residues in the CDR3. Germline loops: CDR1 SEHNR, CDR2 FQNEAQ (reference sequence).

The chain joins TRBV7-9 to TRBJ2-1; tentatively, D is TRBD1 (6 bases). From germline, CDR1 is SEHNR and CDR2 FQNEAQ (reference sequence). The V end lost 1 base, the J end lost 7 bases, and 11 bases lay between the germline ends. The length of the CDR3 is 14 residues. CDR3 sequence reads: CASSLDRVENEQFF. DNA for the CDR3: TGTGCCAGCAGCTTAGACAGGGTGGAGAATGAGCAGTTCTTC.

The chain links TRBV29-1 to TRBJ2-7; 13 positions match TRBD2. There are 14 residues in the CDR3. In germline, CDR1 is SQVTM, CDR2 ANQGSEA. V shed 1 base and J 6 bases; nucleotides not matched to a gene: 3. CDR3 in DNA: TGCAGCGTTGAAGTGACTAGCGGGAGGTTCGAGCAGTACTTC. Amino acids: CSVEVTSGRFEQYF.

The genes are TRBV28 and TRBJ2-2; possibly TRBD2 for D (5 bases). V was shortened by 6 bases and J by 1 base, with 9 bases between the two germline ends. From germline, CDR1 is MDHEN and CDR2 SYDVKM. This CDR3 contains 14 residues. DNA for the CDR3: TGTGCCAGCAGAATACTAGTGAACACCGGGGAGCTGTTTTTT. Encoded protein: CASRILVNTGELFF.

The CDR3 here is CASSWTGGTGELFF. Here the CDR3 DNA reads TGTGCCAGCAGTTGGACAGGGGGCACCGGGGAGCTGTTTTTT. The chain employs TRBV7-9 and TRBJ2-2; 10 bases line up with TRBD1. The germline V gene has CDR1 SEHNR and CDR2 FQNEAQ (reference sequence). The J segment lost 4 bases and the V segment lost 6 bases, leaving 2 bases of the junction unmatched. The CDR3 is made up of 14 amino acids.

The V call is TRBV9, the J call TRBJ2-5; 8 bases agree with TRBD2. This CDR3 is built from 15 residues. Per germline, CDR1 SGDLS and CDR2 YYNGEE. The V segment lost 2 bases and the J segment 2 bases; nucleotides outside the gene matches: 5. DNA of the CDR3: TGTGCCAGCAGCGTCGGCGGGGGGATACAAGAGACCCAGTACTTC. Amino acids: CASSVGGGIQETQYF.

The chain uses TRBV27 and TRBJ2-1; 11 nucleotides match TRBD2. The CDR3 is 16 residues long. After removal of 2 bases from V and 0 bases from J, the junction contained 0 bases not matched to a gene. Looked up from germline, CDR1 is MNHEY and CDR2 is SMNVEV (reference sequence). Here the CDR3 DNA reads TGTGCCAGCAGTTTAGGACTAGCGGGCTCCTACAATGAGCAGTTCTTC. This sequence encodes CASSLGLAGSYNEQFF.